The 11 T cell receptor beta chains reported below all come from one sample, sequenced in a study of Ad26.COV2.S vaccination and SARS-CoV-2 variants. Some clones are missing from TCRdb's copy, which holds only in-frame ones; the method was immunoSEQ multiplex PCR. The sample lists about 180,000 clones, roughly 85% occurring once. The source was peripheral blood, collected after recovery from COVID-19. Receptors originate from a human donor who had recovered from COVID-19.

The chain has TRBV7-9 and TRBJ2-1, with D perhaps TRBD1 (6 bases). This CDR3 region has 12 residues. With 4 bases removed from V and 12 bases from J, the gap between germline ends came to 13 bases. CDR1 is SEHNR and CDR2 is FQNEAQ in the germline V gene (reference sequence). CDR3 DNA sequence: TGTGCCAGCAGCTCCGAGGGGGTCGGGCAGTTCTTC. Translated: CASSSEGVGQFF.

The CDR3 coding sequence is TGTGCCAGCAGCTTAAGGGCCGTACAAGAGACCCAGTACTTC. This gives the protein CASSLRAVQETQYF. The chain combines TRBV11-2 with TRBJ2-5, with D unresolved. The germline V gene has CDR1 SGHAT and CDR2 FQNNGV. V was clipped by 2 bases and J by 2 bases, with 9 bases between them. The CDR3 loop spans 14 amino acids. The full variable domain, rest sourced from reference TRBV11-2 and TRBJ2-5, is EAGVAQSPRYKIIEKRQSVAFWCNPISGHATLYWYQQILGQGPKLLIQFQNNGVVDDSQLPKDRFSAERLKGVDSTLKIQPAKLEDSAVYLCASSLRAVQETQYFGPGTRLLVL.

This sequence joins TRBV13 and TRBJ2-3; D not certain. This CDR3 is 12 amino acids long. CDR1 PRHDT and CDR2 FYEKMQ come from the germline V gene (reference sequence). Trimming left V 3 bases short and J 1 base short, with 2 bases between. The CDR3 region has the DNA TGTGCCAGCAGCTTGGGCACAGATACGCAGTATTTT. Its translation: CASSLGTDTQYF.

CDR3 in amino acids: CASSPSGAFNYGYTF. The CDR3, as DNA: TGCGCCAGCAGCCCCTCTGGTGCTTTTAACTATGGCTACACCTTC. The chain carries TRBV5-1 and TRBJ1-2, with D hard to call. Germline V gene data show CDR1 as SGHRS and CDR2 as YFSETQ. V was cut by 4 bases and J by 1 base, with 14 bases left in between. The CDR3 consists of 15 residues.

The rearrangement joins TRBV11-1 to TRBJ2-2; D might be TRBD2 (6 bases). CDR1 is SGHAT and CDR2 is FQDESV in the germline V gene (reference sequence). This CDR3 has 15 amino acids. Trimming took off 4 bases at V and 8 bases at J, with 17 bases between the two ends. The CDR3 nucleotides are TGTGCCAGCAGCTGGGGGACTGCAGCTGGGGGGGAGCTGTTTTTT. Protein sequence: CASSWGTAAGGELFF.

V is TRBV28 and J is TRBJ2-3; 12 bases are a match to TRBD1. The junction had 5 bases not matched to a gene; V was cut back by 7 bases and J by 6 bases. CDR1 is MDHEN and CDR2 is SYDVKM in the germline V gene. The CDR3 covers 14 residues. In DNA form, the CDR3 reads TGTGCCAGCAACAGGGACAGGGGGCGGGATACGCAGTATTTT. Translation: CASNRDRGRDTQYF.

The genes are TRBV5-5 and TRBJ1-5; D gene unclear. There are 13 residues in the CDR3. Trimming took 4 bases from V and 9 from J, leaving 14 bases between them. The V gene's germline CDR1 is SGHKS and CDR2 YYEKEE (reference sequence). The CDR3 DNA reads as TGTGCCAGCAGCCAGACCACGGAAGGGCCCCAGCATTTT. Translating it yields CASSQTTEGPQHF.

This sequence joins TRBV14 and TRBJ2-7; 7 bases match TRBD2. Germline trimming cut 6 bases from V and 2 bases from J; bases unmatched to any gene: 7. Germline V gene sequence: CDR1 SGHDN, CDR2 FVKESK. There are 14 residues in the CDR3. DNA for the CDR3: TGTGCCAGCAGACGGAGCGGGATTACCTACGAGCAGTACTTC. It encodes CASRRSGITYEQYF. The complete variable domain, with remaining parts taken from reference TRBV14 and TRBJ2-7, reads EAGVTQFPSHSVIEKGQTVTLRCDPISGHDNLYWYRRVMGKEIKFLLHFVKESKQDESGMPNNRFLAERTGGTYSTLKVQPAELEDSGVYFCASRRSGITYEQYFGPGTRLTVT.

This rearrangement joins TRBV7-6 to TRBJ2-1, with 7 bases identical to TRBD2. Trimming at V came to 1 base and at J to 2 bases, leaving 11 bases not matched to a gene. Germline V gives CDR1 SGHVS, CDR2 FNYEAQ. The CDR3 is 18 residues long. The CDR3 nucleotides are TGTGCCAGCAGCTTAGGAGCTGCGGGGCTAGCGGCCTACAATGAGCAGTTCTTC. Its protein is CASSLGAAGLAAYNEQFF.

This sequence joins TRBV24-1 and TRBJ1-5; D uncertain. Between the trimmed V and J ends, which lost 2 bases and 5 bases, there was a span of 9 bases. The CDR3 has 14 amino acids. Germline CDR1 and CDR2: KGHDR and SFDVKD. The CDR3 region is CATSDSRFYQPQHF. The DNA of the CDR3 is TGTGCCACCAGTGATTCAAGATTCTATCAGCCCCAGCATTTT.

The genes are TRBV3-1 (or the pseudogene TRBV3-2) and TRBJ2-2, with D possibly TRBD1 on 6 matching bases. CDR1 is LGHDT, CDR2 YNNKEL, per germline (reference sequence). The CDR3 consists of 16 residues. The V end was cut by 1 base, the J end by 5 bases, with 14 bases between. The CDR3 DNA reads TGTGCCAGCAGCCAAGGCGCGGGCAGGGGTACCGGGGAGCTGTTTTTT. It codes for CASSQGAGRGTGELFF.